This passage covers 14 T cell receptor beta chains from one sample sequenced in a study of cytomegalovirus exposure and HLA in healthy donors. TCRdb keeps only in-frame clones here, not all; method: immunoSEQ multiplex PCR. Of about 270,000 clones in the sample, 80% to 90% were seen once. The specimen sequenced was PBMCs. The receptors derive from a woman aged 18-29 years in good health and CMV-seronegative.

This sequence joins TRBV5-1 and TRBJ1-3, with D perhaps matching TRBD1 (6 bases). The V gene's germline CDR1 is SGHRS and CDR2 YFSETQ. V lost 4 bases, J lost 2 bases, and 19 bases lay in between. CDR3 size: 17 residues. CDR3 bases: TGCGCCAGCAGCCCAGGTCTACAGGGCAGAGCTGGAAACACCATATATTTT. Protein product: CASSPGLQGRAGNTIYF.

The chain has TRBV5-4 and TRBJ1-2, with 8 bases aligning to TRBD1. Trimming cost V 5 bases and J 2 bases; bases outside gene matches: 2. This CDR3 spans 13 amino acids. CDR1 and CDR2 (germline): SGHNT, YYREEE (reference sequence). CDR3 residues: CASSRQGNYGYTF. The CDR3 DNA is TGTGCCAGCAGTCGACAGGGGAACTATGGCTACACCTTC.

This clone appeared a single time. The chain couples TRBV6-5 to TRBJ2-7; TRBD2 might be the D (6 bases). This CDR3 has 15 amino acids. Germline loops: CDR1 MNHEY, CDR2 SVGAGI. Trimming stripped 0 bases from V and 0 bases from J, with 9 bases between. The CDR3 DNA sequence: TGTGCCAGCAGTTACTCATGGAGGGGCTCCTACGAGCAGTACTTC. Translation: CASSYSWRGSYEQYF.

The V and J genes are TRBV5-1 and TRBJ1-2; 8 bases match TRBD1. The CDR3 is made up of 17 amino acids. Germline V gives CDR1 SGHRS, CDR2 YFSETQ. The V and J ends lost 4 bases and 0 bases, in that order; junction bases with no gene match: 11. CDR3 coding DNA: TGCGCCAGCAGCACGACAGGGGTACCCTTAACTAACTATGGCTACACCTTC. This translates into CASSTTGVPLTNYGYTF.

This chain joins TRBV11-3 and TRBJ2-5; D not certain. The CDR3 is made up of 15 amino acids. The germline V gene has CDR1 SGHNT and CDR2 YENEEA. Trimming removed 1 base from V and 4 bases from J, with 13 bases in between. The CDR3 sequence: CASSLGVAHRETQYF. CDR3 nucleotides: TGTGCCAGCAGCTTAGGAGTCGCCCACCGAGAGACCCAGTACTTC.

V usage is TRBV4-3 and J usage is TRBJ1-2; 9 positions match TRBD1. V trimming: 5 bases; J trimming: 1 base; junction bases outside the gene matches: 8. Germline CDR1 and CDR2: LGHNA and YSLEER. CDR3 length: 16 amino acids. CDR3 protein: CASSEYRDRDNYGYTF. For the CDR3, the DNA is TGCGCCAGCAGCGAGTACCGGGACAGGGATAACTATGGCTACACCTTC.

This chain links TRBV5-4 with TRBJ2-5; D perhaps matches TRBD1 (5 bases). This CDR3 is built from 14 residues. CDR1 SGHNT and CDR2 YYREEE come from the germline V gene (reference sequence). Between the trimmed V and J ends, which lost 1 base and 1 base, there was a span of 8 bases. The CDR3 protein is CASSLRGLQETQYF. The CDR3 DNA is TGTGCCAGCAGCTTGAGGGGCCTCCAAGAGACCCAGTACTTC.

The DNA of the CDR3 is TGTGCCAGCAGCCCCTTACAGACAGTCTCCTACGAGCAGTACTTC. Translation: CASSPLQTVSYEQYF. The V call is TRBV9, the J call TRBJ2-7, with D maybe TRBD1 (5 bases). CDR3 length: 15 amino acids. Trimming removed 4 bases at V and 0 bases at J, with 14 bases between. Germline CDR1 reads SGDLS; CDR2 reads YYNGEE.

The chain combines TRBV5-1 with TRBJ2-5; the match to TRBD1 covers 9 bases. This CDR3 region has 13 residues. Germline CDR1 is SGHRS and CDR2 is YFSETQ. V lost 6 bases to trimming and J lost 4 bases; unmatched junction nucleotides: 4. The CDR3 coding sequence is TGCGCCAGCAATAGACAGGGGGGAGAGACCCAGTACTTC. Amino acids: CASNRQGGETQYF.

The chain employs TRBV11-2 and TRBJ2-7, with 12 positions matching TRBD2. V dropped 0 bases and J dropped 3; count of bases not matched to a gene: 3. Germline V lookup: CDR1 SGHAT, CDR2 FQNNGV. CDR3 length: 16 residues. CDR3 in amino acids: CASSLDLAGGSYEQYF. DNA for the CDR3: TGTGCCAGCAGCTTAGACCTAGCGGGAGGGAGCTACGAGCAGTACTTC.

The chain recombines TRBV19 with TRBJ1-1; 7 bases fit TRBD1. The CDR3 runs to 14 residues. Germline V gives CDR1 LNHDA, CDR2 SQIVND (reference sequence). Germline trimming cut 5 bases from V and 0 bases from J; bases unmatched to any gene: 3. This CDR3 reads CASSLGTVNTEAFF. The CDR3 DNA reads TGTGCCAGTAGTCTAGGGACAGTGAACACTGAAGCTTTCTTT. Full variable domain (rest looked up from reference TRBV19 and TRBJ1-1): DGGITQSPKYLFRKEGQNVTLSCEQNLNHDAMYWYRQDPGQGLRLIYYSQIVNDFQKGDIAEGYSVSREKKESFPLTVTSAQKNPTAFYLCASSLGTVNTEAFFGQGTRLTVV.

The J gene is TRBJ2-5, the V gene TRBV30, with TRBD2 matching 8 bases. The CDR3 extends over 13 amino acids. Germline V gene lookup returns CDR1 GTSNPN and CDR2 SVGIG (reference sequence). The junction had 2 bases not matched to a gene; V was cut back by 4 bases and J by 1 base. In DNA form, the CDR3 reads TGTGCCTGGACCGGGACTAGCCAAGAGACCCAGTACTTC. As protein: CAWTGTSQETQYF.

The J gene is TRBJ1-1, the V gene TRBV4-1; D uncertain. Trimming cost V 0 bases and J 1 base, with 9 bases left between them. Per germline, CDR1 MGHRA and CDR2 YSYEKL. There are 15 residues in the CDR3. CDR3 DNA: TGCGCCAGCAGCCAAGAAGGTGGAGGGAACACTGAAGCTTTCTTT. It codes for CASSQEGGGNTEAFF.

The J gene is TRBJ1-2, the V gene TRBV27; 10 bases agree with TRBD1. Unmatched junction bases numbered 12, after V lost 6 bases and J lost 8 bases. CDR3 length: 15 residues. Germline lookup yields CDR1 MNHEY and CDR2 SMNVEV (reference sequence). The CDR3 sequence: CASSPTGGAGLGYTF. CDR3 nucleotide sequence: TGTGCCAGCAGCCCGACAGGGGGCGCCGGACTAGGCTACACCTTC.